This T cell receptor beta chain is drawn from a study of T cell repertoires in cytomegalovirus infection. Study summary: Selected CMV epitopes included recently identified HLA-C-restricted ones as well as well-studied HLA-B-restricted ones. In public TCR beta signatures, there were indications of both CMV infection and matching HLA type.

TCRdb reprocessed the reads with MiXCR, giving one entry per CDR3 protein. Of some 320,000 distinct CDR3 sequences listed, roughly 29% are singletons. Notes on this clonotype: The antigen remains undetermined.

The TCR was taken from a human donor in good health (CMV status not recorded). Some clones in this sample may be carry-over from other donors' samples. The sequences come from cultured PBMCs, collected from culture after CMV antigen stimulation.

The CDR3 DNA follows: TGCAGCGGCAGACTAGCGGGCTCCTACAATGAGCAGTTCTTC. This sequence encodes CSGRLAGSYNEQFF. The chain joins TRBV29-1 to TRBJ2-1; 10 positions match TRBD2. The J segment lost 0 bases and the V segment lost 7 bases, leaving 3 bases of the junction unmatched. The CDR3 spans 14 residues. Germline V gene data show CDR1 as SQVTM and CDR2 as ANQGSEA.